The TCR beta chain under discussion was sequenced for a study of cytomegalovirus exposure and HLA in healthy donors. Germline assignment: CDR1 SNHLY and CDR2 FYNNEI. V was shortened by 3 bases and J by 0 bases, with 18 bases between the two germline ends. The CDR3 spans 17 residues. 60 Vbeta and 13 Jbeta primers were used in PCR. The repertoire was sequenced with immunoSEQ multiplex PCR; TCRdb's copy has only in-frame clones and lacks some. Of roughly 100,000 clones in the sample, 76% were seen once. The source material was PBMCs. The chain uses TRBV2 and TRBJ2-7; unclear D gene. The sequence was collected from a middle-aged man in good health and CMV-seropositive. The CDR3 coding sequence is TGTGCCAGCAGTGATCCGAGTGAGGTTCGGTCCTCCTACGAGCAGTACTTC. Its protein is CASSDPSEVRSSYEQYF.